This passage covers 2 T cell receptor beta chains from one sample sequenced in a study of T-cell memory formation after mild COVID-19. From the 5' RACE reads, TCRdb called clonotypes with MiXCR, one entry per CDR3 protein. The sample has roughly 400,000 distinct CDR3 sequences; more than 15% are singletons. Specimen: PBMCs or a T cell subset sorted from them (not recorded which). These receptor sequences come from a young man who had mild COVID-19 (a few samples of this study predate the infection). Cell type and time point are not known.

J is TRBJ2-7 and V is TRBV12-3 or TRBV12-4; TRBD1 might be the D (5 bases). V was trimmed by 5 bases and J by 7 bases, leaving 15 bases between them. The CDR3 has 13 residues. CDR3 sequence reads: CASSPTDISEQYF. The CDR3 nucleotides read TGTGCCAGCAGTCCCACGGACATTTCGGAGCAGTACTTC.

The chain is built from TRBV6-5 and TRBJ1-2, with 10 bases identical to TRBD1. The CDR3 has 14 amino acids. Germline assignment: CDR1 MNHEY and CDR2 SVGAGI. The V segment lost 2 bases and the J segment 4 bases; nucleotides outside the gene matches: 1. The CDR3 loop is CASSYGTGAYGYTF. The CDR3 DNA reads as TGTGCCAGCAGTTACGGGACAGGGGCCTATGGCTACACCTTC.